The present entry profiles one T cell receptor beta chain with its context. The antigen it recognizes is unknown. No clone much larger than this one lies a single base away; base qualities are absent. The data were obtained in a study of T cells in Graves' hyperthyroidism and ophthalmopathy (dated by TCRdb to the late 2010s). Background for the entire study: A discovery cohort of about a hundred patients, roughly 40 with Graves' ophthalmopathy and more than 55 with stable Graves' hyperthyroidism, was used to find distinguishing TCR V-J signatures. Thyroid tissue and blood T-cell repertoires from roughly 6 Graves' hyperthyroidism patients were also compared in the study. TCR Vbeta CDR3 sequencing of 140 or so peripheral blood samples (about 45 ophthalmopathy, about 80 hyperthyroidism and roughly 17 progressor patients) is reported in the paper. The 85 to 100 discovery patients were divided at random into training and test sets in a 7:3 ratio. Prospective prediction of ophthalmopathy was tested in an independent validation cohort consisting of under 20 hyperthyroidism patients and approximately 16 patients who later progressed to ophthalmopathy. After blood sampling, hyperthyroidism patients were treated with methimazole at a starting dose of 30 mg daily, and ophthalmopathy patients were treated with high-dose intravenous methylprednisolone. General conclusions and limits of the study: In validation, the model predicted progression to ophthalmopathy a median of approximately 6.3 months before onset, with about 70% sensitivity and 72.22% specificity. Sample size was not statistically predetermined, and investigators were not blinded to group allocation. In cross-validation, a model built on a 13 V-J signature told ophthalmopathy apart from stable hyperthyroidism with under 90% sensitivity and approximately 81% specificity, and in testing the same model reached 80%/75%. Blood samples also contained most of the expanded thyroid clonotypes (frequency above 0.001), which suggests that blood repertoires may reflect thyroid immune responses.

The TCR beta CDR3 regions were amplified from RNA transcripts. A first-round RT-PCR of the TCR CDR3 used the HTBI primer set with the Qiagen OneStep RT-PCR kit. Libraries were constructed in a second round of multiplex PCR, after which size selection and purification were performed. The libraries were sequenced on an Illumina HiSeq2000 using paired-end 100 bp reads. The source study handled its data this way. SOAPnuke was used to process the raw data, throwing out any read that contained adapters or uncalled bases, had a mean Phred below 15, or lacked an exact constant-primer or identifier match. High-quality paired reads were merged with COPE v1.2.5, and unique nucleotide sequences were defined as clonotypes. Clonotypes were aligned to IMGT TRBV, TRBD and TRBJ reference segments using MiTCR v1.1. The analysis included only V-J combinations with a frequency above 0.0001, which together covered around 99% of the repertoires. The TCS score was defined as F50 (clonal expansion) divided by E x V (chaos), with BLOSUM62-based TCRdist calculated between CDR3 peptides within each V-J. Welch's t-statistics and random forest reduced roughly 500 V-J features to some 14, which were used in a naive Bayes classifier (R e1071). The similarity between thyroid and blood repertoires was quantified using the Morisita-Horn index. TCRdb itself trimmed the public reads at Q25 with fastp, ran MiXCR and retained productive beta chains. For every CDR3 protein sequence, its rows merge into one entry that carries the most common genes and DNA. What appears here as the V and J calls and clone size reflects TCRdb's work, not the paper's. The sample table shows 75,000 to 100,000 distinct CDR3 sequences, and about 37% are seen once. The top ten constitute roughly a tenth of the sample.

From its cysteine to its phenylalanine, the CDR3 spans 13 amino acids. CDR3 DNA only is kept here, 39 bases in frame from base 1. Reading the germline V gene (reference sequence) gives CDR1 DFQATT and CDR2 SNEGSKA. A patient counted as having stable Graves' hyperthyroidism if no progression to ophthalmopathy occurred over 18 months of follow-up. Hyperthyroidism patients were newly diagnosed, with disease duration under 2 months, and aged 18 to 65 years. Exclusion was applied to patients with uncontrolled infections, other autoimmune diseases, pregnancy or lactation. Diagnoses were based on clinical symptoms, serum thyroxine and TRAb, thyroid ultrasound and orbital computed tomography. Trizol reagent was used to extract total RNA, and RNA quality was then checked on an Agilent 2100 Bioanalyzer.

Sequenced input: peripheral blood or thyroid tissue (not recorded which). The clonotype originates from a woman aged 30 to 39 with Graves' hyperthyroidism. The chain is assembled from TRBV20-1 and TRBJ2-5, with 8 junctional bases fitting TRBD2. The DNA reads TGCAGCTTAGCGGGATTGGCGGACGGGACCCAGTACTTC. Its protein is CSLAGLADGTQYF.